Following are 11 T cell receptor beta chains from one sample sequenced in a study of blood T cell repertoires in COVID-19 (TCRdb year 2020). Library generation was performed with the immunoSEQ multiplex PCR assay. TCRdb took this table from immuneACCESS and kept in-frame rearrangements with V and J called. Such tables lack part of the clones; where checked against another copy, unresolved V genes explain under half of the gap, and the rest is unexplained. This sample gives roughly 100,000 clones in total; approximately 90% of them show up just once. The ten most abundant clones make up roughly 2% of the sample. Sequencing was performed on peripheral blood. These receptors all come from a man in his fifties or sixties with active COVID-19.

This clone was seen more than once but under ten times. This chain links TRBV7-8 with TRBJ1-1; TRBD1 might be the D (6 bases). This CDR3 spans 15 amino acids. Germline V lookup: CDR1 SGHVS, CDR2 FQNEAQ. V was trimmed by 3 bases and J by 4 bases, leaving 15 bases between them. As DNA, the CDR3 is TGTGCCAGCAGCTTTTCAGGGGTGAGGACCACTGAAGCTTTCTTT. Amino acids: CASSFSGVRTTEAFF.

The chain is built from TRBV12-5 and TRBJ2-3, with D possibly TRBD1 on 5 matching bases. The V end was cut by 0 bases, the J end by 0 bases, with 10 bases between. Germline V lookup: CDR1 LGHNT, CDR2 FRNRAP. This CDR3 spans 16 amino acids. In DNA, the CDR3 is TGTGCTAGTGGTTTGGTCTGGGGCCCTAGCACAGATACGCAGTATTTT. It encodes CASGLVWGPSTDTQYF.

This clone has just one count. The V and J genes are TRBV5-1 and TRBJ1-4, with 8 bases aligning to TRBD1. CDR1 is SGHRS, CDR2 YFSETQ, per germline. CDR3 length: 15 residues. Unmatched junction bases numbered 7, after V lost 1 base and J lost 8 bases. The CDR3 loop is CASSLLQGGGEKLFF. The CDR3 coding sequence is TGCGCCAGCAGCTTGTTACAGGGGGGAGGAGAAAAACTGTTTTTT.

The chain employs TRBV9 and TRBJ1-3; D gene unclear. The CDR3 totals 13 residues. Germline V gives CDR1 SGDLS, CDR2 YYNGEE. Trimming shortened V by 3 bases and J by 5 bases, and 9 bases separated the two germline ends. For the CDR3, the DNA is TGTGCCAGCAGCGCTAAAACCCGAAACACCATATATTTT. Its protein is CASSAKTRNTIYF.

V is TRBV7-2 and J is TRBJ1-4; no firm D call. The germline CDR1 and CDR2 sequences are SGHTA and FQGNSA. V lost 1 base and J lost 0, with 9 bases in between. This CDR3 contains 16 residues. CDR3 loop: CASSLGVGTTNEKLFF. Written as DNA, the CDR3 is TGTGCCAGCAGCTTAGGGGTCGGGACAACTAATGAAAAACTGTTTTTT.

The gene calls are TRBV5-4 and TRBJ2-3, with 9 positions matching TRBD1. In germline, CDR1 is SGHNT, CDR2 YYREEE (reference sequence). CDR3 length: 18 amino acids. V was pared by 5 bases and J by 1 base, with 14 bases of the junction left unmatched. CDR3 sequence (DNA): TGTGCCAGCAGTAGAGGACAGGGGACACCAACTGGCACAGATACGCAGTATTTT. Protein: CASSRGQGTPTGTDTQYF.

J is TRBJ2-1 and V is TRBV12-3 or TRBV12-4, with TRBD1 as a possible D gene (6 bases). Trimming left V 6 bases short and J 6 bases short, with 12 bases between. The length of the CDR3 is 13 residues. For the CDR3, the DNA is TGTGCCAGCAGCCCCCAGGGGCTCAATGAGCAGTTCTTC. Translating gives CASSPQGLNEQFF.

The chain uses TRBV27 and TRBJ1-1; unclear D gene. CDR1 is MNHEY, CDR2 SMNVEV, per germline (reference sequence). Trimming pared 7 bases from V and 4 bases from J, leaving 16 bases between. The CDR3 sequence is 14 residues long. CDR3 protein: CASISPGVGTEAFF. In nucleotides, the CDR3 is TGTGCCAGCATCAGCCCGGGAGTTGGCACTGAAGCTTTCTTT.

V gene TRBV7-9 combines with J gene TRBJ2-3, with 11 bases matching TRBD2. This CDR3 comprises 16 residues. CDR1 and CDR2 (germline): SEHNR, FQNEAQ (reference sequence). The V gene end was trimmed by 4 bases and the J gene end by 2 bases; junction bases not matched to a gene: 5. CDR3 protein: CASSSGLADYTDTQYF. The CDR3 DNA is TGTGCCAGCAGCTCGGGACTAGCGGACTACACAGATACGCAGTATTTT.

The V call is TRBV18, the J call TRBJ2-1; 9 bases fit TRBD2. J was trimmed by 9 bases and V by 2 bases; bases with no gene match: 8. This CDR3 is 15 amino acids long. Per germline, CDR1 KGHSH and CDR2 LQKENI. The CDR3 sequence: CASSPSQAGGSEQFF. As DNA, the CDR3 is TGTGCCAGCTCACCAAGTCAAGCGGGGGGTTCTGAGCAGTTCTTC.

The chain recombines TRBV28 with TRBJ2-3; perhaps TRBD2 as D (7 bases). The V end lost 8 bases, the J end lost 0 bases, and 24 bases lay between the germline ends. CDR1 and CDR2 from the germline V gene are MDHEN and SYDVKM. The CDR3 contains 18 residues. CDR3 coding DNA: TGTGCCAGCCCCCCCGCGCCAAAAGGGGGGGTTAGCACAGATACGCAGTATTTT. It is translated as CASPPAPKGGVSTDTQYF.